The 29 T cell receptor beta chains below come from one sample, sequenced in a study of OX40 agonist ivuxolimab in advanced cancers. Profiled with immunoSEQ multiplex PCR; TCRdb holds only in-frame clones, not every one. The sample includes around 56,000 clones, around 89% of them seen just once. Sample: CD4+ or CD8+ T cells sorted from blood, taken in a trial of the OX40 agonist ivuxolimab. The receptors here all came from an adult with an advanced solid tumor such as melanoma, head and neck, liver or kidney cancer.

J is TRBJ1-6 and V is TRBV28; a weak D match, TRBD1 (5 bases). Germline V CDR1 and CDR2: MDHEN, SYDVKM. This CDR3 has 15 residues. The V gene lost 7 bases and the J gene lost 5 bases, with 15 bases spanning the gap. The DNA for the CDR3 is TGTGCCAGCACCTACCCCGCGGGGGATAATTCACCCCTCCACTTT. This translates into CASTYPAGDNSPLHF. The full variable domain, with the rest looked up from reference TRBV28 and TRBJ1-6, is DVKVTQSSRYLVKRTGEKVFLECVQDMDHENMFWYRQDPGLGLRLIYFSYDVKMKEKGDIPEGYSVSREKKERFSLILESASTNQTSMYLCASTYPAGDNSPLHFGNGTRLTVT.

The chain carries TRBV11-2 and TRBJ2-5, with D possibly being TRBD2 (6 bases). CDR1 is SGHAT and CDR2 is FQNNGV in the germline V gene. V lost 4 bases and J 4 bases, leaving 13 bases between the germline ends. The CDR3 is 14 residues long. The CDR3 DNA reads TGTGCCAGCAGCTCACCTCGGGGGAGAGAGACCCAGTACTTC. It specifies CASSSPRGRETQYF.

Of note for this clone: A junction end diverges from the germline sequence, so it may reflect a read error. The V gene is TRBV7-7, the J gene TRBJ2-5; D gene unclear. The germline gives CDR1 SSHAT, CDR2 FNYEAQ (reference sequence). The CDR3 is made up of 14 amino acids. The CDR3 bases are TGTGCTAGCAGCCCCTCCCCCGATCAAGAGACCCAGTACTTC. This gives the protein CASSPSPDQETQYF.

The V gene is TRBV2, the J gene TRBJ2-7; no firm D call. The CDR3 contains 13 residues. Trimming cost V 2 bases and J 6 bases, with 11 bases left between them. The germline gives CDR1 SNHLY, CDR2 FYNNEI. The CDR3 DNA is TGTGCCAGCAGTGAATTAGGGCTCGGCGAGCAGTACTTC. It is translated as CASSELGLGEQYF.

In the case of this clone: A junction end diverges from the germline sequence, so it may reflect a read error. The chain has TRBV7-7 and TRBJ2-1; D ambiguous. Looked up from germline, CDR1 is SSHAT and CDR2 is FNYEAQ (reference sequence). The CDR3 length is 12 residues. In DNA form, the CDR3 reads TGTGCTAGCAGCTTAGATGGAAGTGAGCAGTTCTTC. This encodes CASSLDGSEQFF.

This CDR3 reads CASSSGSANYGYTF. DNA for the CDR3: TGCGCCAGCAGCTCCGGGTCCGCTAACTATGGCTACACCTTC. The chain joins TRBV5-1 to TRBJ1-2; D remains unclear. CDR3 length equals 14 residues. In germline, CDR1 is SGHRS, CDR2 YFSETQ. Between the trimmed V and J ends, which lost 3 bases and 0 bases, there was a span of 9 bases.

V gene TRBV5-1 combines with J gene TRBJ2-5; D remains unclear. Trimming removed 0 bases at V and 5 bases at J, with 8 bases between. The CDR3 extends over 13 amino acids. Germline V CDR1 and CDR2: SGHRS, YFSETQ. In DNA, the CDR3 is TGCGCCAGCAGCTTGGCGACTGATGAGACCCAGTACTTC. Protein sequence: CASSLATDETQYF.

The J gene is TRBJ2-1, the V gene TRBV5-1, with 10 bases that match TRBD2. Germline CDR1 SGHRS, CDR2 YFSETQ. V lost 3 bases to trimming and J lost 4 bases; unmatched junction nucleotides: 4. The length of the CDR3 is 15 residues. The CDR3 sequence is CASSWGTSEYNEQFF. The CDR3 DNA reads as TGCGCCAGCAGCTGGGGGACTAGCGAGTACAATGAGCAGTTCTTC.

The rearrangement joins TRBV28 to TRBJ1-5; 8 bases match TRBD1. The germline V gene encodes CDR1 MDHEN and CDR2 SYDVKM. After removal of 9 bases from V and 6 bases from J, the junction contained 4 bases not matched to a gene. CDR3 length: 12 residues. The CDR3 loop is CASNRGFQPQHF. The DNA of the CDR3 is TGTGCCAGTAACAGGGGGTTTCAGCCCCAGCATTTT.

The chain employs TRBV14 and TRBJ2-7, with 9 bases lining up with TRBD2. This CDR3 has 14 residues. The V and J ends lost 2 bases and 1 base, in that order; junction bases with no gene match: 0. Germline CDR1 SGHDN, CDR2 FVKESK. The DNA for the CDR3 is TGTGCCAGCAGCCAACTAGCGGGATCCTACGAGCAGTACTTC. Its translation is CASSQLAGSYEQYF.

The chain is built from TRBV30 and TRBJ2-1, with 13 bases that match TRBD2. Germline trimming cut 2 bases from V and 7 bases from J; bases unmatched to any gene: 5. CDR1 is GTSNPN and CDR2 is SVGIG in the germline V gene (reference sequence). The CDR3 loop spans 15 amino acids. The CDR3 DNA sequence: TGTGCCTGGAGTTTGGGACTAGCGGGGTTTAATGAGCAGTTCTTC. This gives the protein CAWSLGLAGFNEQFF.

The chain is built from TRBV5-1 and TRBJ2-7, with 8 bases matching TRBD2. Germline lookup yields CDR1 SGHRS and CDR2 YFSETQ. Trimming removed 2 bases from V and 1 base from J; junction bases left unmatched: 5. The length of the CDR3 is 15 residues. CDR3 protein: CASSLGTSGSYEQYF. The CDR3 nucleotides read TGCGCCAGCAGCTTAGGTACTAGCGGTTCCTACGAGCAGTACTTC.

This clone has only one observation. The chain links TRBV11-1 to TRBJ2-7; 10 bases align to TRBD1. The CDR3 has 13 residues. CDR1 is SGHAT, CDR2 FQDESV, per germline (reference sequence). The V gene end was trimmed by 5 bases and the J gene end by 3 bases; junction bases not matched to a gene: 1. The CDR3 loop reads CASSRDRGYEQYF. As DNA, the CDR3 is TGTGCCAGCAGCCGGGACAGGGGCTACGAGCAGTACTTC. The complete variable domain, with remaining parts taken from reference TRBV11-1 and TRBJ2-7, reads EAEVAQSPRYKITEKSQAVAFWCDPISGHATLYWYRQILGQGPELLVQFQDESVVDDSQLPKDRFSAERLKGVDSTLKIQPAELGDSAMYLCASSRDRGYEQYFGPGTRLTVT.

This chain connects TRBV7-3 to TRBJ1-1; 7 bases are a match to TRBD1. V gave up 3 bases and J gave up 2 bases; unmatched junction bases: 3. The CDR3 has 14 residues. CDR1 and CDR2 from the germline V gene are SGHTA and FQGTGA. The CDR3, as DNA: TGTGCCAGCAGCTTGACAGGGTATAACACTGAAGCTTTCTTT. Translating gives CASSLTGYNTEAFF.

This clone was detected a few times. J is TRBJ1-5 and V is TRBV9; possibly TRBD1 for D (5 bases). Trimming took off 2 bases at V and 11 bases at J, with 14 bases between the two ends. The CDR3 is 13 residues long. Germline CDR1 and CDR2: SGDLS and YYNGEE. CDR3 sequence reads: CASSVTLGGTQHF. CDR3 nucleotide sequence: TGTGCCAGCAGCGTTACCCTTGGGGGGACCCAGCATTTT. Full variable domain (rest looked up from reference TRBV9 and TRBJ1-5): DSGVTQTPKHLITATGQRVTLRCSPRSGDLSVYWYQQSLDQGLQFLIQYYNGEERAKGNILERFSAQQFPDLHSELNLSSLELGDSALYFCASSVTLGGTQHFGDGTRLSIL.

The chain uses TRBV5-1 and TRBJ2-3; D gene uncertain. Germline V CDR1 and CDR2: SGHRS, YFSETQ. V lost 0 bases to trimming and J lost 0 bases, with 14 bases between them. CDR3 size: 17 residues. Here the CDR3 reads CASSLEGSIPSTDTQYF. As DNA, the CDR3 is TGCGCCAGCAGCTTGGAAGGCAGTATACCTAGCACAGATACGCAGTATTTT.

The CDR3 sequence: CASSWGQGDGTGELFF. DNA of the CDR3: TGCGCCAGCAGCTGGGGACAGGGAGATGGCACCGGGGAGCTGTTTTTT. This rearrangement joins TRBV5-1 to TRBJ2-2; 9 bases are shared with TRBD1. Germline CDR1 is SGHRS and CDR2 is YFSETQ. The CDR3 has 16 amino acids. V gave up 3 bases and J gave up 4 bases; unmatched junction bases: 7.

In nucleotides, the CDR3 is TGTGCCAGCAGCTTAACTAGCGCCTACCAAGAGACCCAGTACTTC. It specifies CASSLTSAYQETQYF. This chain connects TRBV5-4 to TRBJ2-5; TRBD2 matches 7 bases. Per the germline V gene, CDR1 is SGHNT and CDR2 is YYREEE (reference sequence). The CDR3 runs 15 residues. V gave up 2 bases and J gave up 0 bases; unmatched junction bases: 4.

V and J are TRBV7-9 and TRBJ2-5, with D perhaps TRBD2 (6 bases). The V gene lost 0 bases and the J gene lost 4 bases, with 6 bases spanning the gap. Per the germline V gene, CDR1 is SEHNR and CDR2 is FQNEAQ (reference sequence). CDR3 length: 13 residues. DNA of the CDR3: TGTGCCAGCAGCTTAGCGGGGGGAGAGACCCAGTACTTC. Translation gives CASSLAGGETQYF.

The rearrangement links TRBV7-9 to TRBJ1-1; 7 nucleotides align to TRBD1. The V gene end was trimmed by 5 bases and the J gene end by 4 bases; junction bases not matched to a gene: 10. The CDR3 has 15 amino acids. Germline V lookup: CDR1 SEHNR, CDR2 FQNEAQ (reference sequence). Here the CDR3 reads CASSPGGFFGTEAFF. CDR3 coding DNA: TGTGCCAGCAGCCCAGGGGGTTTTTTCGGCACTGAAGCTTTCTTT.

This chain joins TRBV5-4 and TRBJ1-4; tentatively, D is TRBD1 (6 bases). CDR1 and CDR2 from the germline V gene are SGHNT and YYREEE (reference sequence). V lost 2 bases and J lost 6, with 14 bases in between. The CDR3 consists of 15 residues. CDR3: CASSFSVQGDEKLFF. CDR3 nucleotides: TGTGCCAGCAGCTTTTCCGTACAGGGCGATGAAAAACTGTTTTTT.

The chain joins TRBV6-1 to TRBJ2-7; TRBD1 matches at 7 bases. This CDR3 has 11 amino acids. Germline trimming cut 8 bases from V and 12 bases from J; bases unmatched to any gene: 10. CDR1 is MNHNS and CDR2 is SASEGT in the germline V gene. The CDR3 spells CASGDRALPYF. The CDR3 DNA reads TGTGCCAGCGGGGACAGAGCCCTTCCGTACTTC.

In this sample, this clone turned up once. This chain links TRBV6-6 with TRBJ1-2; possibly TRBD1 for D (5 bases). The CDR3 has 14 residues. The germline CDR1 and CDR2 sequences are MNHNY and SVGAGI (reference sequence). With 0 bases removed from V and 3 bases from J, the gap between germline ends came to 8 bases. This CDR3 is CASSYSGGDYGYTF. The CDR3 DNA is TGTGCCAGCAGTTACTCGGGGGGGGACTATGGCTACACCTTC.

This clone appeared once. The chain uses TRBV7-2 and TRBJ2-3; 8 bases agree with TRBD1. Germline CDR1 is SGHTA and CDR2 is FQGNSA. This CDR3 has 15 amino acids. Trimming removed 2 bases from V and 11 bases from J; junction bases left unmatched: 12. The CDR3 here is CASSLRRSTTGEQYF. CDR3 nucleotides: TGTGCCAGCAGCTTAAGACGGTCGACGACAGGGGAGCAGTATTTT.

V usage is TRBV27 and J usage is TRBJ2-7; D possibly corresponds to TRBD1 (5 bases). The length of the CDR3 is 13 residues. The germline V gene encodes CDR1 MNHEY and CDR2 SMNVEV (reference sequence). The ends were cut back, 5 bases at V and 4 bases at J, with 12 bases in the middle. The CDR3 protein is CASSRGVGYEQYF. CDR3 nucleotides: TGTGCCAGCAGTAGGGGCGTAGGGTACGAGCAGTACTTC.

The V call is TRBV5-6, the J call TRBJ1-1; 7 nucleotides match TRBD1. CDR3 size: 14 residues. CDR1 and CDR2 from the germline V gene are SGHDT and YYEEEE. Germline trimming cut 5 bases from V and 4 bases from J; bases unmatched to any gene: 8. CDR3 DNA sequence: TGTGCCAGCAGAAGGACAGGCCGGCGCACTGAAGCTTTCTTT. It is translated as CASRRTGRRTEAFF.

This chain links TRBV6-5 with TRBJ1-3; perhaps TRBD1 as D (6 bases). Trimming took 6 bases from V and 9 from J, leaving 18 bases between them. CDR1 and CDR2 (germline): MNHEY, SVGAGI. The CDR3 extends over 14 amino acids. The chain's CDR3 is CASRQDRSSGTIYF. For the CDR3, the DNA is TGTGCCAGCAGACAGGACAGATCATCTGGCACCATATATTTT.

The chain is built from TRBV5-1 and TRBJ2-5, with 10 bases lining up with TRBD2. The CDR3 extends over 12 amino acids. Germline trimming cut 7 bases from V and 5 bases from J; bases unmatched to any gene: 2. Germline values: CDR1 SGHRS, CDR2 YFSETQ. Written as DNA, the CDR3 is TGCGCCAGCGGGACTAGCGCGGAGACCCAGTACTTC. It encodes CASGTSAETQYF.

The CDR3 spells CASSLAGPASTDTQYF. The CDR3 region has the DNA TGCGCCAGCAGCTTGGCCGGTCCCGCTAGCACAGATACGCAGTATTTT. This chain connects TRBV5-1 to TRBJ2-3; no firm D call. Trimming removed 0 bases at V and 0 bases at J, with 11 bases between. The CDR3 loop spans 16 amino acids. Germline V gene sequence: CDR1 SGHRS, CDR2 YFSETQ.